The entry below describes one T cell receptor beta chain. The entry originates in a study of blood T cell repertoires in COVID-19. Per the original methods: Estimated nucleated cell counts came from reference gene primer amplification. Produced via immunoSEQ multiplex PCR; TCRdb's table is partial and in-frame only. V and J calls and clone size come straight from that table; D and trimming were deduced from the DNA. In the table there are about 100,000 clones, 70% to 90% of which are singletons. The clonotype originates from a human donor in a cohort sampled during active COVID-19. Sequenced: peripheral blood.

CDR3 loop: CASSLGISDTQYF. In DNA form, the CDR3 reads TGTGCCAGCAGCTTAGGTATCTCAGATACGCAGTATTTT. The rearrangement uses TRBV7-2 and TRBJ2-3; D is unresolved. The CDR3 covers 13 residues. The V end lost 1 base, the J end lost 4 bases, and 6 bases lay between the germline ends. CDR1 and CDR2 (germline): SGHTA, FQGNSA.